The clone carrying this TCR beta chain came up many times. Its matching antigen is unknown. The data are from a study of regulatory T cells in long-lasting Graves disease. Study conclusions and caveats: With persistent disease, TRBV28, TRBJ1-2 and TRBJ2-5 were the favored segments.

Both iRepertoire HTBI primers and Arm-PCR of CDR3 regions were used to build the TCR beta libraries. TCRdb re-called the multiplex PCR reads through MiXCR, storing one row per CDR3 protein. The table has roughly 360,000 distinct CDR3 sequences, more than 20% seen once. Stated time point: persistent/refractory GD, antithyroid drugs over 5 years with positive TRAb. There was RNA extracted from PBMCs, and the TCR library was made from it. Germline V gives CDR1 ENHRY, CDR2 SYGVKD. After removal of 5 bases from V and 6 bases from J, the junction contained 5 bases not matched to a gene. This CDR3 has 13 amino acids.

The origin of this receptor is a woman aged 40 to 55 with Graves disease. The sample consisted of peripheral blood mononuclear cells (PBMCs), taken when the disease was refractory, from a patient treated with antithyroid drugs. This sequence joins TRBV10-3 and TRBJ1-1; 8 nucleotides match TRBD1. In nucleotides, the CDR3 is TGTGCCATCAGTCATGCAGGGGGCTCTGAAGCTTTCTTT. Amino acid sequence: CAISHAGGSEAFF.